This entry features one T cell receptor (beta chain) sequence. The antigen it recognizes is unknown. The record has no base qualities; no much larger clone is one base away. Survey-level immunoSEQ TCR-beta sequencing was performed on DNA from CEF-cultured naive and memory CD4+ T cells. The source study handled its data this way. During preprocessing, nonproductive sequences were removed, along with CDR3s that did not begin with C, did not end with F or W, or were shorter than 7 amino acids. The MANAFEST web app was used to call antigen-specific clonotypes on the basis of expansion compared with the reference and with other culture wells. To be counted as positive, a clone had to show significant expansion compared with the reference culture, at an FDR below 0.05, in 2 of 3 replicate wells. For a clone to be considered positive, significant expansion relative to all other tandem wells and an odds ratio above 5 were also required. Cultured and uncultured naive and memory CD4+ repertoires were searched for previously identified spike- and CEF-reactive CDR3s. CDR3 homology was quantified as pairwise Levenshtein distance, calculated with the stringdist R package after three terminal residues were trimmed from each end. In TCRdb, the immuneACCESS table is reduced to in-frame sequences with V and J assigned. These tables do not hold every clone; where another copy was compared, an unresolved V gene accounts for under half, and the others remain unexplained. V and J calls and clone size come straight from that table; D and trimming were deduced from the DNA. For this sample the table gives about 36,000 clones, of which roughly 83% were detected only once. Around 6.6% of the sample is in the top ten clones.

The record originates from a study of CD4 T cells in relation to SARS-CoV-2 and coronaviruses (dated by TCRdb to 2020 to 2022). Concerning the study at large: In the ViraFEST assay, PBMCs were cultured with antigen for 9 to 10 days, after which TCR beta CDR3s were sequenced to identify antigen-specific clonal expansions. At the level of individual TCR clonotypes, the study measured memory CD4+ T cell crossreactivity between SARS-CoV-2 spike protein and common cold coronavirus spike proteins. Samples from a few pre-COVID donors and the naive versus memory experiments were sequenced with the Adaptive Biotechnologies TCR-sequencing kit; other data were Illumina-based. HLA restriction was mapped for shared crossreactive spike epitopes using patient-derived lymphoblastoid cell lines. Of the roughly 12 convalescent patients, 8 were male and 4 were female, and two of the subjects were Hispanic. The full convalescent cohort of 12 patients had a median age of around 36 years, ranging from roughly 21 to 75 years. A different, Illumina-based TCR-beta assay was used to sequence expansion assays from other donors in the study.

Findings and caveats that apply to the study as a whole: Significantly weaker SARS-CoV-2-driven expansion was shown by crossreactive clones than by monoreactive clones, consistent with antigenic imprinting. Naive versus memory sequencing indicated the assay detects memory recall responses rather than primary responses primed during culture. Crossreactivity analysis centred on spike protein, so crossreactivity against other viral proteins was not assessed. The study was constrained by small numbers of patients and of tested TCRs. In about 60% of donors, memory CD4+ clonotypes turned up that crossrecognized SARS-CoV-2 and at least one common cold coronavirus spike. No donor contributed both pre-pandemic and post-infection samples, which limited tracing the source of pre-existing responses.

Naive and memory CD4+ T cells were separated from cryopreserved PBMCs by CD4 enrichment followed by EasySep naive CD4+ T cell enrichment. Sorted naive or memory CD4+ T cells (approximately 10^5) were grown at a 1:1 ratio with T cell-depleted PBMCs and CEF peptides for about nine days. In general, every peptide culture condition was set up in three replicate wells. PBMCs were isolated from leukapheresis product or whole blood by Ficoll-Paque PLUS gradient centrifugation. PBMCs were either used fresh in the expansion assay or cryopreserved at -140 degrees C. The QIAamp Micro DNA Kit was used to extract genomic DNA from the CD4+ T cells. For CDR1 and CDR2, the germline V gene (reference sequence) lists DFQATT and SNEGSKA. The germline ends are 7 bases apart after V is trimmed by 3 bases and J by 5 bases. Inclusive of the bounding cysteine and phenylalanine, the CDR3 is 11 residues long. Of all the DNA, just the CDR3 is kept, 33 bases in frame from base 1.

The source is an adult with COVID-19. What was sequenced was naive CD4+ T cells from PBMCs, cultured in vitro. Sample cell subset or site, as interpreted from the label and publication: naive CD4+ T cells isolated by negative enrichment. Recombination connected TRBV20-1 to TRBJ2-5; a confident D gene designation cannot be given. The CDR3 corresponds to CSASQEETQYF. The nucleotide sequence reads TGCAGTGCTAGCCAAGAGGAGACCCAGTACTTC.